A single TCR beta chain is shown here with its context. There is no known antigen for this receptor. No base quality information exists; no much larger clone differs at one position. As an off-target read in a library built for alpha chains, this beta chain has a frequency of little significance. From the cysteine through the phenylalanine, the CDR3 covers 15 amino acids. Only the CDR3 DNA is retained, 45 bases long and in frame from the first base. CDR1 and CDR2 are drawn from the germline V gene: LGHNA, YSLEER. For this chain, trimming is 2 bases at the V end and 8 bases at the J end, and the number of junction bases without a gene match is 9. The data stem from a study of naive and memory T cell subsets (dated by TCRdb to about 2017). Broadly, across the study: An open-source, UMI-based TCR alpha and beta sequencing pipeline was applied to sorted naive and memory peripheral blood T cell subsets. The results of the functional CMV T cell responses matched the IgG serology results in every case. RNA was DNase-treated and reverse transcribed with TCR constant-region primers, mostly using SuperScript III.

The method was UMI-ligation and nested PCR. Four rounds of PCR were used to amplify ligated cDNA, with nested alpha and beta constant-region primers being used together with the SP2 primer. A single-stranded oligonucleotide containing the SP2 primer and a 12-nucleotide UMI was joined to the 3' end of the cDNA by T4 RNA ligase 1. The ligation reaction was incubated at 16°C for 20-24 hours. PCR2 was usually performed as a SYBR Green qPCR and halted at a preset threshold so that over-amplification would not occur. Every purification after the first one was done using Agencourt AMPure XP magnetic beads. Libraries were quantified by Qubit and checked on a TapeStation, with a main peak expected near 650 bp. The pooled libraries were sequenced on an Illumina MiSeq using v2 2x251 paired-end kits, which usually yielded roughly 0.9-2 million reads per sample. Libraries were pooled at approximately 3.7 nM per sample, and about 5-7% PhiX was added to improve cluster recognition. Concerning the study's data processing: Using tag matching that tolerated one base-pair mismatch, Decombinator assigned V and J genes to FASTQ reads that had been processed by Demultiplexor. By using UMIs, Collapsinator corrected both sequencing errors and the frequency errors caused by PCR heterogeneity. CDR3Translator translated TCRs and extracted CDR3s from the conserved cysteine to the FGXG phenylalanine, flagging non-productive sequences. Gini, Shannon entropy and inverse Simpson indices were calculated on repertoires subsampled to equal numbers of UMI-defined TCRs. Within the linear range, a power law was fitted by maximum likelihood to the distributions of clonotype abundance. Similar UMI counts, unique TCR numbers and clonal distributions were obtained with the pipeline and with MIGEC on one naive CD8 sample. A set of 7,322 CMV-associated CDR3 sequences, compiled from VDJdb and a published dataset, was used to search the repertoires. The raw public reads went through TCRdb reprocessing: fastp at Q25, MiXCR clone calling, in-frame beta chains kept. One record per CDR3 amino acid sequence lists the most common genes and DNA. Here the V and J calls rest on TCRdb's processing, not on the authors' analysis. This sample's table has entries for 55 to 75 distinct CDR3 sequences.

What the authors observed across the whole study: Gini index rose and Shannon and inverse Simpson diversity fell from naive through CM, EM and EMRA in both CD4 and CD8 cells. The abundance of TCRs followed a power law with an exponent that differed between naive and memory subsets yet stayed consistent across the three individuals. Clonotypes were defined as single alpha or beta chain sequences, not paired alpha/beta receptors. Once error correction was done, more than 95% of naive TCR sequences showed up just once, which made the naive abundance distributions much steeper than those of the memory subsets. No ground truth was available to validate the repertoire findings for the naive and memory subsets. RNA-based TCR counts may be influenced by expression changes linked to T cell activation and differentiation.

From the second PCR step onward, the TCR alpha chain libraries and the TCR beta chain libraries were amplified separately. To determine each donor's CMV status, fresh PBMCs were stimulated overnight with CMV viral lysate, and IFNgamma production from CD4+ T cells was then assessed. Using Miltenyi beads, CD4 T cells were first positively selected, and CD8 T cells were then positively selected from the CD4-negative fraction. Cells stained for CD3, CD4, CD8, CD45RA, CD27 and a live/dead dye were sorted on a BD Aria II into four subsets by CD45RA and CD27. For sorting, CD45RA-CD27- cells were defined as effector memory cells, while CD45RA+CD27- cells were defined as EMRA cells. A few healthy volunteers provided blood, and each donor's sample was split into CD4 and CD8 T cells and then further divided into four differentiation subsets. Approximately 130 ml of peripheral blood was drawn per donor, and PBMC were isolated by Ficoll-Paque PLUS density-gradient centrifugation. Sorted cells were lysed in RLT buffer, after which RNA was extracted using a Qiagen RNeasy kit and stored at -80 degrees C.

The source is a human donor in good health. The rearranged segments are TRBV4-3 and TRBJ2-1, and TRBD2 matches 7 of the central bases. The sequencing sample was made of CD8+ TEMRA cells from blood. The label giving this sample's cell subset or site can be read as: effector memory re-expressing CD45RA, CD45RA+ CD27-. CDR3 protein: CASSQLREGPDEQFF. The sequenced DNA is TGCGCCAGCAGCCAACTGAGGGAGGGCCCCGATGAGCAGTTCTTC.